This T cell receptor beta chain comes out of a study of PD-1 blockade in classical Hodgkin lymphoma. Study-level information: A 3 mg/kg intravenous dose of nivolumab was received by patients every 2 weeks. Points from the study as a whole: Baseline diversity resembling that of newly diagnosed patients was seen in complete responders.

On this clone: As yet, its antigen is unknown.

Time point here: cycle 4 day 1 (C4D1), after more than five weeks of nivolumab. All patients experienced relapse after autologous stem cell transplantation, and brentuximab vedotin exposure was variable. The data were produced by immunoSEQ multiplex PCR, yet TCRdb's version contains in-frame clones alone and is incomplete. The repertoire has about 41,000 clones, 55% to 70% of them found once; the top ten carry 2.6%. CDR1 is LGHNA, CDR2 YSLEER, per germline. V lost 2 bases and J lost 4, with 8 bases in between. CDR3 size: 13 residues. The material sequenced was peripheral blood mononuclear cells (PBMCs), taken before the fourth cycle of nivolumab. The sequence was obtained from a human donor with classical Hodgkin lymphoma. The chain joins TRBV4-3 to TRBJ1-1; maybe TRBD1 (5 bases). In DNA form, the CDR3 reads TGCGCCAGCAGCCAAAACCAGGGCACTGAAGCTTTCTTT. Translated: CASSQNQGTEAFF.